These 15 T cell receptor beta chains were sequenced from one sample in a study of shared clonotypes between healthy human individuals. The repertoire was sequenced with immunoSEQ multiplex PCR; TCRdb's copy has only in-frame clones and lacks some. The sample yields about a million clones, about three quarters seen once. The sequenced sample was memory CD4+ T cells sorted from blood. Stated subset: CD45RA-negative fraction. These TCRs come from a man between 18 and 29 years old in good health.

The CDR3 region is CASSQAGALQETQYF. CDR3 nucleotides: TGCGCCAGCAGCCAAGCTGGGGCCCTCCAAGAGACCCAGTACTTC. The rearrangement joins TRBV4-1 to TRBJ2-5; maybe TRBD1 (5 bases). The V end was cut by 1 base, the J end by 1 base, with 10 bases between. Per the germline V gene, CDR1 is MGHRA and CDR2 is YSYEKL. This CDR3 contains 15 residues.

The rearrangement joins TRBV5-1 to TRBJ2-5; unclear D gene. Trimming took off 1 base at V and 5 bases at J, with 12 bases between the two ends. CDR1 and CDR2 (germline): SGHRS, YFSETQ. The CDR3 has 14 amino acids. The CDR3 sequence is CASSLTPGRETQYF. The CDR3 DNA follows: TGCGCCAGCAGCTTGACCCCGGGCAGGGAGACCCAGTACTTC.

CDR3 bases: TGTGCCAGCTCACCCACAGGGGGCACGATCTATGGCTACACCTTC. It translates to CASSPTGGTIYGYTF. The chain combines TRBV18 with TRBJ1-2; the match to TRBD1 covers 9 bases. Looked up from germline, CDR1 is KGHSH and CDR2 is LQKENI. After removal of 3 bases from V and 4 bases from J, the junction contained 6 bases not matched to a gene. The CDR3 is 15 amino acids.

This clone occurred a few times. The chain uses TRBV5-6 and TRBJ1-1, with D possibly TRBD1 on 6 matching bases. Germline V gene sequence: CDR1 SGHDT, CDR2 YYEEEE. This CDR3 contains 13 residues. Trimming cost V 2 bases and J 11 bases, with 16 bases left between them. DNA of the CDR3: TGTGCCAGCAGCTTATCGGGGGCGCGGGGTGCTTTCTTT. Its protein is CASSLSGARGAFF.

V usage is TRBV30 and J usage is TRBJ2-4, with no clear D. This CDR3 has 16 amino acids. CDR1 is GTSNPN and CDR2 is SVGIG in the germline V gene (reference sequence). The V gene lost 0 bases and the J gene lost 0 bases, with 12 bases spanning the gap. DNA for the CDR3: TGTGCCTGGAGTGTATCCAGGCAGTTAGCCAAAAACATTCAGTACTTC. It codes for CAWSVSRQLAKNIQYF. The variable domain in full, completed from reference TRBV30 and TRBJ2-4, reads SQTIHQWPATLVQPVGSPLSLECTVEGTSNPNLYWYRQAAGRGLQLLFYSVGIGQISSEVPQNLSASRPQDRQFILSSKKLLLSDSGFYLCAWSVSRQLAKNIQYFGAGTRLSVL.

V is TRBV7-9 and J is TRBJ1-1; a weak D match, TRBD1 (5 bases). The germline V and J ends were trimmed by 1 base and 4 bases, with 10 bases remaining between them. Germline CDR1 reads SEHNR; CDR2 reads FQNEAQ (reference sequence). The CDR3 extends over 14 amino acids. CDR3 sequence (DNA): TGTGCCAGCAGCTTAGAAGGGGTAGGCACTGAAGCTTTCTTT. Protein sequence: CASSLEGVGTEAFF.

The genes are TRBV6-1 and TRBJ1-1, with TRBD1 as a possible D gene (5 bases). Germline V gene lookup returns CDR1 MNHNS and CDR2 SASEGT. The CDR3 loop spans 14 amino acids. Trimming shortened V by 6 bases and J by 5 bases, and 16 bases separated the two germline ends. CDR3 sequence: CASRAGKASTEAFF. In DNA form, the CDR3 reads TGTGCCAGCAGAGCAGGGAAAGCGAGTACTGAAGCTTTCTTT.

The CDR3 is CASSSRQGRSNYGYTF. CDR3 in DNA: TGTGCCAGCAGCTCAAGACAGGGGAGGTCTAACTATGGCTACACCTTC. The chain couples TRBV7-2 to TRBJ1-2; 8 bases match TRBD1. The V and J ends lost 4 bases and 0 bases, in that order; junction bases with no gene match: 7. The CDR3 contains 16 residues. CDR1 is SGHTA, CDR2 FQGNSA, per germline.

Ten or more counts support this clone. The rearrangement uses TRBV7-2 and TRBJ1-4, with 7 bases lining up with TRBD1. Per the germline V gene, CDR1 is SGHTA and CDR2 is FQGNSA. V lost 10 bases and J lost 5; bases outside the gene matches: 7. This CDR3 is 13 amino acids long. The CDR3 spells CATDTGANEKLFF. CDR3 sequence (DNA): TGTGCCACCGATACAGGGGCAAATGAAAAACTGTTTTTT.

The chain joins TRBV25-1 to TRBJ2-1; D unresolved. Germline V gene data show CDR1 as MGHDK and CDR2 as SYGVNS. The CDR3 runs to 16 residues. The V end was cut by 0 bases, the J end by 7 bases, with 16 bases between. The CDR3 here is CASSEYPVKGRNEQFF. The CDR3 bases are TGTGCCAGCAGTGAATATCCGGTAAAGGGAAGGAATGAGCAGTTCTTC.

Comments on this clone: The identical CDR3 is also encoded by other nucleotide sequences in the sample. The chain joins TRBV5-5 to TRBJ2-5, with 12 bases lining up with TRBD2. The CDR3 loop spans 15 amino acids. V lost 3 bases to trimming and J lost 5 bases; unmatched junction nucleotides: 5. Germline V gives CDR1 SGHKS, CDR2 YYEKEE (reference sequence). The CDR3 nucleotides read TGTGCCAGCAGCTCTCGACTAGCGGGAGTGGAGACCCAGTACTTC. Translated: CASSSRLAGVETQYF.

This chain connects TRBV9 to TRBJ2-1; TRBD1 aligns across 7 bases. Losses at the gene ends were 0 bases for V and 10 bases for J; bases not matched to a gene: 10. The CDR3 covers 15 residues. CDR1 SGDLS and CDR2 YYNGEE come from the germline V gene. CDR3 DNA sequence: TGTGCCAGCAGCGTAGAATCAGTGAGGGGGCTCGAGCAGTTCTTC. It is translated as CASSVESVRGLEQFF. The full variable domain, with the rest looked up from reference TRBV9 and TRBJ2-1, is DSGVTQTPKHLITATGQRVTLRCSPRSGDLSVYWYQQSLDQGLQFLIQYYNGEERAKGNILERFSAQQFPDLHSELNLSSLELGDSALYFCASSVESVRGLEQFFGPGTRLTVL.

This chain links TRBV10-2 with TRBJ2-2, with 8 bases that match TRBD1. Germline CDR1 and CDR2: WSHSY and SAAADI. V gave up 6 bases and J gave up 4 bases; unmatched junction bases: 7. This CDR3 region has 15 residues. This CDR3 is CASSSVDRATGELFF. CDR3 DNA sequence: TGCGCCAGCAGCTCCGTGGACAGGGCCACCGGGGAGCTGTTTTTT.

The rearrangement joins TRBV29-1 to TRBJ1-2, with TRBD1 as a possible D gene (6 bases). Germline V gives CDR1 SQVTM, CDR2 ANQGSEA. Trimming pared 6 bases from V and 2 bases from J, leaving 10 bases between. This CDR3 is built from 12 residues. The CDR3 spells CSVAGANYGYTF. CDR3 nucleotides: TGCAGCGTCGCAGGGGCCAACTATGGCTACACCTTC.

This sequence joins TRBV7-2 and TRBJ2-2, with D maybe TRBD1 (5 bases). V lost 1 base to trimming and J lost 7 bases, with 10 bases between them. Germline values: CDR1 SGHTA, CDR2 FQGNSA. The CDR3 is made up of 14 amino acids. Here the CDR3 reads CASSLGGWGGELFF. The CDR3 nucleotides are TGTGCCAGCAGCTTAGGGGGCTGGGGCGGGGAGCTGTTTTTT. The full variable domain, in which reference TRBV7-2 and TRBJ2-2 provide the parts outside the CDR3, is GAGVSQSPSNKVTEKGKDVELRCDPISGHTALYWYRQSLGQGLEFLIYFQGNSAPDKSGLPSDRFSAERTGGSVSTLTIQRTQQEDSAVYLCASSLGGWGGELFFGEGSRLTVL.